This record looks at one T cell receptor (beta chain) sequence and its context. The sample is drawn from a study of shared clonotypes between healthy human individuals. Measured with immunoSEQ multiplex PCR; TCRdb has only the in-frame clones, and not every one. The sample consists of hundreds of thousands of clones, roughly three quarters of them appearing once. The V end was cut by 5 bases, the J end by 3 bases, with 17 bases between. The germline V gene has CDR1 LGHNA and CDR2 YNFKEQ. The CDR3 is made up of 16 amino acids. The gene calls are TRBV4-2 and TRBJ2-1, with a weak D call TRBD2 (7 bases). The sequence derives from a woman in her thirties or forties in good health. Some clones in this sample may be carry-over from other donors' samples. Material for sequencing was PBMCs. The CDR3 sequence: CASSFHPGGDYNEQFF. CDR3 nucleotides: TGTGCCAGCAGCTTTCACCCGGGGGGCGACTACAATGAGCAGTTCTTC.